The 30 T cell receptor beta chains below come from one sample, sequenced in a study of T cell clonality in common variable immunodeficiency. The assay was immunoSEQ multiplex PCR, and TCRdb's table has in-frame clones only and misses some. The sample includes roughly 60,000 clones, none of them occurring once. Sequencing was performed on peripheral blood mononuclear cells. The receptors here all came from a person aged 18 to 75 in good health.

This clone was seen many times. Read coverage stops 3 residues before the CDR3 terminus; the germline J gene supplies the remainder. This chain links TRBV6-2 or TRBV6-3 with TRBJ2-7, with D possibly TRBD2 on 5 matching bases. The germline CDR1 and CDR2 sequences are MNHEY and SVGEGT. V gave up 6 bases and J gave up 2 bases, with 8 bases separating them. This CDR3 has 12 residues. The chain's CDR3 is CASSPGTYEQYF. The DNA read from the CDR3 is TGTGCCAGCAGCCCGGGGACCTACGAG.

This clone was seen a few times. The observed sequence ends 3 residues before the CDR3 terminus, with the missing tail filled in from the germline J gene. The gene calls are TRBV30 and TRBJ2-3; perhaps TRBD2 as D (6 bases). Germline CDR1 reads GTSNPN; CDR2 reads SVGIG (reference sequence). CDR3 length: 16 residues. The CDR3 is CAWSPSLTSLQEAQYF. The covered CDR3 bases are TGTGCCTGGAGTCCATCCCTGACTAGTCTCCAAGAGGCG.

This clone was seen repeatedly, ten times or more. The read terminates 3 residues before the CDR3 end, so the remaining end is supplied by the germline J gene. The chain carries TRBV20-1 and TRBJ2-1, with 10 positions matching TRBD2. J was trimmed by 7 bases and V by 0 bases; bases with no gene match: 6. CDR1 and CDR2 (germline): DFQATT, SNEGSKA (reference sequence). The length of the CDR3 is 15 residues. The part of the CDR3 DNA that was read is TGCAGTGCTAGAGATGGGACTAGCGAAAAGAATGAG. Translated, it gives CSARDGTSEKNE. The whole CDR3 is CSARDGTSEKNEQFF.

This clone was counted ten times or more. The CDR3 end is not reached by the read, which stops 3 residues before it; the germline J gene fills it in. V is TRBV7-9 and J is TRBJ2-2; 8 bases are a match to TRBD1. The CDR3 totals 15 residues. V trimming: 5 bases; J trimming: 2 bases; junction bases outside the gene matches: 4. From germline, CDR1 is SEHNR and CDR2 FQNEAQ (reference sequence). CDR3: CASSLRGQNTGELFF. CDR3 bases read: TGTGCCAGCAGCCTCAGGGGGCAAAACACCGGGGAG.

This clone came up many times. The read ends 3 residues early relative to the CDR3; the germline J gene fills the gap. V usage is TRBV28 and J usage is TRBJ2-1; D may be TRBD2 (6 bases). Germline V CDR1 and CDR2: MDHEN, SYDVKM. Trimming cost V 3 bases and J 9 bases, with 18 bases left between them. This CDR3 has 15 residues. The CDR3 loop is CASSLAAGAAREQFF. The sequenced part of the CDR3 DNA is TGTGCCAGCAGTTTGGCAGCGGGCGCGGCTCGTGAG.

In this sample, this clone turned up many times. The read comes to an end 3 residues before the CDR3 does, leaving the germline J gene to fill in the end. The chain couples TRBV6-2 or TRBV6-3 to TRBJ2-3, with 8 nucleotides matching TRBD2. The germline V gene has CDR1 MNHEY and CDR2 SVGEGT. CDR3 size: 16 residues. Trimming at V came to 2 bases and at J to 1 base, leaving 5 bases not matched to a gene. The CDR3 sequence is CASSYGGSGGTDTQYF. The sequenced CDR3 bases are TGTGCCAGCAGTTACGGCGGTAGCGGGGGCACAGATACG.

About this clone itself: The CDR3 goes on 3 residues after the read ends, and that part is filled in from the germline J gene. The chain carries TRBV7-8 and TRBJ2-3; TRBD1 agrees at 8 bases. CDR1 and CDR2 from the germline V gene are SGHVS and FQNEAQ. The CDR3 is 16 amino acids. V trimming: 4 bases; J trimming: 4 bases; junction bases outside the gene matches: 10. CDR3 residues: CASSYAGGAGPDTQYF. The part of the CDR3 DNA that was read is TGTGCCAGCAGCTACGCAGGGGGCGCGGGGCCAGATACG.

In its sample, this clone was seen many times. The CDR3 end is not reached by the read, which stops 3 residues before it; the germline J gene fills it in. The chain has TRBV18 and TRBJ2-1; D possibly corresponds to TRBD1 (5 bases). Trimming left V 3 bases short and J 9 bases short, with 15 bases between. Germline values: CDR1 KGHSH, CDR2 LQKENI. The CDR3 has 14 residues. The sequenced part of the CDR3 DNA is TGTGCCAGCTCACCGCTCGCAGGGATCGTTGAG. Its protein product is CASSPLAGIVE. In full, the CDR3 reads CASSPLAGIVEQFF.

This clone was counted ten times or more. The read is 3 residues too short to cover the CDR3 end, so that end is filled in from the germline J gene. The chain carries TRBV29-1 and TRBJ2-7, with D perhaps TRBD2 (6 bases). The CDR3 spans 13 residues. Germline V gives CDR1 SQVTM, CDR2 ANQGSEA. V was clipped by 4 bases and J by 2 bases, with 12 bases between them. The CDR3 here is CSVARDLTYEQYF. The CDR3 bases that were read are TGCAGCGTTGCCCGGGACTTAACCTACGAG.

This clone was found many times. Coverage ceases 3 residues before the CDR3 finishes, and the germline J gene fills in the end. This sequence joins TRBV28 and TRBJ2-7, with TRBD1 identical over 8 bases. The CDR3 loop spans 14 amino acids. The ends lost 6 bases at V and 3 bases at J; junction bases unmatched: 7. The V gene's germline CDR1 is MDHEN and CDR2 SYDVKM. The part of the CDR3 DNA that was read is TGTGCCAGCAGCACGACAGGGGACGACTACGAG. Encoded protein: CASSTTGDDYE. The complete CDR3 reads CASSTTGDDYEQYF.

This clone occurred a few times. The observed sequence ends 3 residues before the CDR3 terminus, with the missing tail filled in from the germline J gene. This chain links TRBV5-1 with TRBJ2-1; 8 bases align to TRBD2. V gave up 1 base and J gave up 0 bases; unmatched junction bases: 12. Germline CDR1 SGHRS, CDR2 YFSETQ. The CDR3 loop spans 19 amino acids. The covered CDR3 bases are TGCGCCAGCAGCTTGTCGGGACTAGTAAAAGTGAGCTCCTACAATGAG. This gives the protein CASSLSGLVKVSSYNE. The CDR3, in full, reads CASSLSGLVKVSSYNEQFF.

This clone was observed at least ten times. Read data end 3 residues before the CDR3 end; the end is taken from the germline J gene. This chain links TRBV12-3 or TRBV12-4 with TRBJ2-5, with no clear D. Between the trimmed V and J ends, which lost 2 bases and 5 bases, there was a span of 6 bases. This CDR3 contains 12 residues. The DNA read from the CDR3 is TGTGCCAGCAGTTTACAGGTCGAGACC. It specifies CASSLQVET. In full, the CDR3 is CASSLQVETQYF.

This clone has at least ten counts. The sequenced fragment ends 3 residues before the CDR3 boundary, so the rest is inferred from the germline J gene. This chain uses TRBV20-1 with TRBJ2-7, with TRBD2 matching 11 bases. Trimming took 0 bases from V and 3 from J; bases not matched to a gene: 4. The CDR3 is 15 amino acids. The V gene's germline CDR1 is DFQATT and CDR2 SNEGSKA (reference sequence). The CDR3 bases that were read are TGCAGTGCTAGAGACCTAGCGGGAGGCGACTACGAG. This translates into CSARDLAGGDYE. The complete CDR3 sequence is CSARDLAGGDYEQYF.

This clone appeared many times. The read ends 3 residues shy of where the CDR3 ends; the end is completed using the germline J gene. The chain links TRBV2 to TRBJ2-3; D is possibly TRBD2 (6 bases). The V gene lost 6 bases and the J gene lost 4 bases, with 17 bases spanning the gap. CDR3 length equals 15 residues. CDR1 is SNHLY and CDR2 is FYNNEI in the germline V gene. The DNA read from the CDR3 is TGTGCCAGCAGGAGTCGGGGGAAAATCGCAGATACG. Translated, it gives CASRSRGKIADT. The whole CDR3 is CASRSRGKIADTQYF.

This clone has at least ten counts. The read gets to within 3 residues of the CDR3 end, and the germline J gene fills in the rest. The genes are TRBV9 and TRBJ2-1; TRBD2 is a possible D gene (5 bases). This CDR3 contains 16 residues. V was cut by 4 bases and J by 3 bases, with 17 bases left in between. CDR1 SGDLS and CDR2 YYNGEE come from the germline V gene. The DNA read from the CDR3 is TGTGCCAGCAGCCCCCGGGGTAGCGTAGGCTACAATGAG. This encodes CASSPRGSVGYNE. The whole CDR3 is CASSPRGSVGYNEQFF.

This clone was counted many times. The DNA ends 3 residues before the CDR3 does, and the rest of the CDR3 is filled in from the germline J gene. The rearrangement joins TRBV29-1 to TRBJ2-1; either TRBD1 or TRBD2 may fit D (5 bases each). CDR3 length equals 13 residues. Germline CDR1 SQVTM, CDR2 ANQGSEA. The ends were cut back, 4 bases at V and 5 bases at J, with 12 bases in the middle. This CDR3 reads CSVGETVHNEQFF. The sequenced CDR3 bases are TGCAGCGTTGGGGAGACAGTCCACAATGAG.

Ten or more counts support this clone. The CDR3 goes on 3 residues after the read ends, and that part is filled in from the germline J gene. The chain recombines TRBV20-1 with TRBJ2-3; D is uncertain. Trimming removed 3 bases from V and 0 bases from J, with 10 bases in between. Germline V CDR1 and CDR2: DFQATT, SNEGSKA (reference sequence). CDR3 length: 14 amino acids. This CDR3 reads CSASSTLSTDTQYF. The covered CDR3 bases are TGCAGTGCTAGCTCCACTTTAAGCACAGATACG.

This clone was counted at least ten times. The CDR3 end lies 3 residues beyond the end of the read and is filled in from the germline J gene. The V and J genes are TRBV5-1 and TRBJ1-1, with TRBD1 matching 9 bases. Germline V CDR1 and CDR2: SGHRS, YFSETQ. The CDR3 covers 18 residues. Trimming removed 3 bases from V and 1 base from J; junction bases left unmatched: 13. The CDR3 region is CASSSRRDRDLKNTEAFF. The covered CDR3 bases are TGCGCCAGCAGCTCCCGCCGGGACAGGGATTTAAAGAACACTGAA.

This clone has ten or more counts. The CDR3 is cut off 3 residues early in the read; its end comes from the germline J gene. V and J are TRBV6-2 or TRBV6-3 and TRBJ2-3; TRBD2 aligns across 8 bases. This CDR3 contains 17 residues. Germline CDR1 and CDR2: MNHEY and SVGEGT. With 2 bases clipped from V and 4 bases from J, the junction kept 11 bases outside the gene matches. The CDR3 is CASSYPSLAGGSDTQYF. The CDR3 DNA, read in part, is TGTGCCAGCAGTTACCCCTCTTTGGCGGGAGGTTCAGATACG.

This clone was counted at least ten times. The read comes to an end 3 residues before the CDR3 does, leaving the germline J gene to fill in the end. This chain connects TRBV7-6 to TRBJ2-1; 11 bases align to TRBD1. CDR1 SGHVS and CDR2 FNYEAQ come from the germline V gene. This CDR3 comprises 16 residues. Trimming removed 5 bases from V and 7 bases from J; junction bases left unmatched: 10. The CDR3 DNA, read in part, is TGTGCCAGCAGCCCAGGACAGGGGGCGATTTTTAATGAG. It yields the protein CASSPGQGAIFNE. The full-length CDR3 reads as CASSPGQGAIFNEQFF.

This clone appeared a few times. The CDR3 is cut off 3 residues early in the read; its end comes from the germline J gene. This chain links TRBV30 with TRBJ1-1, with 8 nucleotides matching TRBD1. CDR1 is GTSNPN, CDR2 SVGIG, per germline (reference sequence). This CDR3 comprises 13 residues. The part of the CDR3 DNA that was read is TGTGCTTTCCAACAGGGGGTTCACACTGAA. Translating it yields CAFQQGVHTE. The full CDR3 protein is CAFQQGVHTEAFF.

This clone was counted ten times or more. The read terminates 3 residues ahead of where the CDR3 ends, so the germline J gene completes it. The chain employs TRBV28 and TRBJ1-4, with 7 bases aligning to TRBD1. Germline V gene sequence: CDR1 MDHEN, CDR2 SYDVKM. This CDR3 is 17 amino acids long. V was pared by 6 bases and J by 3 bases, with 13 bases of the junction left unmatched. The CDR3 protein is CASSPAGLTGPNEKLFF. The sequenced CDR3 bases are TGTGCCAGCAGCCCCGCTGGGCTGACAGGGCCTAATGAAAAA.

This clone was seen at least ten times. The read gets to within 3 residues of the CDR3 end, and the germline J gene fills in the rest. The chain combines TRBV11-2 with TRBJ2-1, with 8 bases aligning to TRBD1. Germline V gene data show CDR1 as SGHAT and CDR2 as FQNNGV. CDR3 length equals 15 residues. V lost 4 bases and J lost 5; bases outside the gene matches: 7. CDR3 bases read: TGTGCCAGCAGCTCTTCGGACAGGGCTAACAATGAG. It codes for CASSSSDRANNE. The CDR3 reads in full as CASSSSDRANNEQFF.

This clone was observed at least ten times. Sequencing ends 3 residues short of the CDR3 end; the germline J gene provides the rest. This chain uses TRBV30 with TRBJ1-1; TRBD1 might be the D (6 bases). CDR1 GTSNPN and CDR2 SVGIG come from the germline V gene (reference sequence). The CDR3 totals 13 residues. V lost 3 bases, J lost 0 bases, and 8 bases lay in between. The CDR3 here is CAWRQGLNTEAFF. The sequenced part of the CDR3 DNA is TGTGCCTGGAGACAGGGACTGAACACTGAA.

Details on this clone: The read falls 3 residues short of the CDR3 end, and the missing part is taken from the germline J gene. The chain links TRBV11-2 to TRBJ1-2, with D perhaps TRBD1 (5 bases). Looked up from germline, CDR1 is SGHAT and CDR2 is FQNNGV. This CDR3 spans 13 amino acids. V dropped 0 bases and J dropped 3 bases, with 5 bases sitting between them. CDR3 in amino acids: CASSLDRDYGYTF. CDR3 DNA, as far as it was read: TGTGCCAGCAGCTTAGACAGGGACTATGGC.

This clone was observed at least ten times. The sequenced fragment ends 3 residues before the CDR3 boundary, so the rest is inferred from the germline J gene. The chain recombines TRBV30 with TRBJ2-2; D uncertain. Germline assignment: CDR1 GTSNPN and CDR2 SVGIG (reference sequence). The CDR3 contains 13 residues. Trimming removed 0 bases from V and 3 bases from J, with 5 bases in between. The sequenced part of the CDR3 DNA is TGTGCCTGGAGTGTATCGTACACCGGGGAG. Protein sequence: CAWSVSYTGE. The whole CDR3 sequence is CAWSVSYTGELFF. Drawing the rest from reference TRBV30 and TRBJ2-2, the complete variable domain is SQTIHQWPATLVQPVGSPLSLECTVEGTSNPNLYWYRQAAGRGLQLLFYSVGIGQISSEVPQNLSASRPQDRQFILSSKKLLLSDSGFYLCAWSVSYTGELFFGEGSRLTVL.

About this clone: Coverage ceases 3 residues before the CDR3 finishes, and the germline J gene fills in the end. The chain employs TRBV27 and TRBJ2-5; 13 bases match TRBD2. CDR1 MNHEY and CDR2 SMNVEV come from the germline V gene (reference sequence). This CDR3 region has 14 residues. The V segment lost 5 bases and the J segment 6 bases; nucleotides outside the gene matches: 3. Here the CDR3 reads CASSQTSGRKTQYF. The part of the CDR3 DNA that was read is TGTGCCAGCAGTCAGACTAGCGGGAGGAAGACC.

Relative to its sample, this clone is medium-sized. The read finishes 3 residues shy of the CDR3 end, and the germline J gene is used to complete it. The chain recombines TRBV20-1 with TRBJ2-5; 8 bases line up with TRBD1. The germline CDR1 and CDR2 sequences are DFQATT and SNEGSKA (reference sequence). The CDR3 is 16 amino acids. V shed 6 bases and J 5 bases; nucleotides not matched to a gene: 17. The part of the CDR3 DNA that was read is TGCAGTGCGATGAGGCCCGGGACAGGCTCTCTTGAGACC. It encodes CSAMRPGTGSLET. The entire CDR3 sequence reads CSAMRPGTGSLETQYF.

At least ten counts were recorded for this clone. This chain's CDR3 is CAWMTRSPYGYTF. The DNA read from the CDR3 is TGTGCCTGGATGACTCGATCCCCATATGGC. The gene calls are TRBV30 and TRBJ1-2; no clear D. The CDR3 goes on 3 residues after the read ends, and that part is filled in from the germline J gene. The CDR3 consists of 13 residues. With 4 bases removed from V and 5 bases from J, the gap between germline ends came to 14 bases. CDR1 GTSNPN and CDR2 SVGIG come from the germline V gene (reference sequence).

This clone was seen repeatedly, ten times or more. The CDR3 is cut off 3 residues early in the read; its end comes from the germline J gene. The rearrangement links TRBV19 to TRBJ2-5; D perhaps matches TRBD1 (5 bases). The CDR3 consists of 13 residues. Germline V gives CDR1 LNHDA, CDR2 SQIVND (reference sequence). V was trimmed by 4 bases and J by 4 bases, leaving 10 bases between them. CDR3: CASSTGWRETQYF. The DNA read from the CDR3 is TGTGCCAGTAGTACAGGGTGGAGAGAGACC.